The 26 T cell receptor beta chains listed next were all sequenced from one sample in a study of blood T cell repertoires in COVID-19. Clones were read by immunoSEQ multiplex PCR, and TCRdb kept only the in-frame ones, dropping some. The table records over 45,000 clones, roughly 85% of them present only once. The sample consisted of peripheral blood. Receptors were obtained from a human donor in a cohort sampled during active or convalescent COVID-19.

The genes are TRBV6-2 or TRBV6-3 and TRBJ1-5; 11 bases are a match to TRBD1. The trim removed 4 bases at V and 6 bases at J, leaving 8 bases unmatched. There are 16 residues in the CDR3. Germline CDR1 reads MNHEY; CDR2 reads SVGEGT. The CDR3 loop is CASSSVGQGAVQPQHF. CDR3 sequence (DNA): TGTGCCAGCAGTTCGGTTGGACAGGGGGCTGTTCAGCCCCAGCATTTT.

This chain uses TRBV5-1 with TRBJ1-5; 12 nucleotides agree with TRBD1. This CDR3 comprises 15 residues. Per the germline V gene, CDR1 is SGHRS and CDR2 is YFSETQ. Trimming took 3 bases from V and 6 from J; bases not matched to a gene: 4. The CDR3 spells CASSSGTGGIQPQHF. CDR3 coding DNA: TGCGCCAGCAGCTCCGGGACAGGGGGCATTCAGCCCCAGCATTTT.

V gene TRBV6-5 combines with J gene TRBJ2-7, with 8 bases fitting TRBD2. The CDR3 contains 14 residues. Germline CDR1 is MNHEY and CDR2 is SVGAGI. The ends lost 6 bases at V and 0 bases at J; junction bases unmatched: 4. This chain's CDR3 is CASRVTSGSYEQYF. In DNA form, the CDR3 reads TGTGCCAGCAGGGTAACTAGCGGCTCCTACGAGCAGTACTTC.

The rearrangement links TRBV4-3 to TRBJ2-1, with D possibly TRBD1 on 6 matching bases. Germline values: CDR1 LGHNA, CDR2 YSLEER. V was cut by 0 bases and J by 7 bases, with 16 bases left in between. This CDR3 comprises 16 residues. The CDR3 nucleotides are TGCGCCAGCAGCCAAGATCCGACAGGTATTAATAATGAGCAGTTCTTC. It translates to CASSQDPTGINNEQFF.

CDR3 nucleotide sequence: TGTGCCAGCGCGACCGAGTGGGAGACTGAAGCTTTCTTT. It yields the protein CASATEWETEAFF. The chain joins TRBV25-1 to TRBJ1-1, with D uncertain. The germline V gene encodes CDR1 MGHDK and CDR2 SYGVNS. The length of the CDR3 is 13 residues. Deletions cut 8 bases from V and 5 bases from J, with 15 bases between.

This chain uses TRBV6-2 or TRBV6-3 with TRBJ2-1, with D possibly TRBD1 on 6 matching bases. The CDR3 runs 14 residues. With 5 bases removed from V and 7 bases from J, the gap between germline ends came to 15 bases. Germline CDR1 is MNHEY and CDR2 is SVGEGT. The CDR3 DNA reads TGTGCCAGCAGTAATACACAGGGATGGAATGAGCAGTTCTTC. This translates into CASSNTQGWNEQFF.

The J gene is TRBJ2-5, the V gene TRBV15; TRBD1 might be the D (6 bases). Germline assignment: CDR1 LNHNV and CDR2 YYDKDF (reference sequence). V shed 1 base and J shed 4 bases, with 22 bases lying between them. The CDR3 contains 18 residues. The CDR3 spells CATSRVRLYEGERETQYF. CDR3 in DNA: TGTGCCACCAGCAGAGTGAGGTTGTATGAGGGGGAGCGAGAGACCCAGTACTTC.

V gene TRBV4-3 combines with J gene TRBJ1-4; 10 positions match TRBD1. CDR3 length equals 14 residues. Per the germline V gene, CDR1 is LGHNA and CDR2 is YSLEER. The ends lost 8 bases at V and 5 bases at J; junction bases unmatched: 5. The CDR3 sequence: CASAQGQGNEKLFF. The DNA of the CDR3 is TGCGCCAGCGCCCAGGGACAGGGGAATGAAAAACTGTTTTTT.

V is TRBV29-1 and J is TRBJ2-5, with TRBD2 identical over 13 bases. This CDR3 is built from 16 residues. Germline values: CDR1 SQVTM, CDR2 ANQGSEA. V shed 2 bases, J shed 7 bases, and the junction held 10 bases outside the gene matches. The CDR3 is CSVERLAGGLGATQYF. The CDR3 bases are TGCAGCGTTGAAAGACTAGCGGGGGGCCTGGGTGCGACCCAGTACTTC.

V gene TRBV18 combines with J gene TRBJ1-2, with 9 bases aligning to TRBD1. Looked up from germline, CDR1 is KGHSH and CDR2 is LQKENI. V dropped 5 bases and J dropped 7; count of bases not matched to a gene: 11. The CDR3 contains 15 residues. The CDR3 sequence is CASSGQGQGSGGYTF. For the CDR3, the DNA is TGTGCCAGCTCAGGACAGGGACAGGGAAGTGGTGGCTACACCTTC. Together with reference TRBV18 and TRBJ1-2, the CDR3 gives the full variable domain: NAGVMQNPRHLVRRRGQEARLRCSPMKGHSHVYWYRQLPEEGLKFMVYLQKENIIDESGMPKERFSAEFPKEGPSILRIQQVVRGDSAAYFCASSGQGQGSGGYTFGSGTRLTVV.

This chain joins TRBV19 and TRBJ1-5; possible D gene TRBD1, 6 bases. This CDR3 spans 13 amino acids. The germline V and J ends were trimmed by 7 bases and 8 bases, with 15 bases remaining between them. Looked up from germline, CDR1 is LNHDA and CDR2 is SQIVND (reference sequence). Here the CDR3 DNA reads TGTGCCAGTACTCTGGGGGGGCTGGAGCCCCAGCATTTT. Encoded protein: CASTLGGLEPQHF. Using reference TRBV19 and TRBJ1-5 for the parts outside the CDR3, the full variable domain is DGGITQSPKYLFRKEGQNVTLSCEQNLNHDAMYWYRQDPGQGLRLIYYSQIVNDFQKGDIAEGYSVSREKKESFPLTVTSAQKNPTAFYLCASTLGGLEPQHFGDGTRLSIL.

This clone was found a few times. The chain is built from TRBV4-1 and TRBJ1-2; 8 nucleotides agree with TRBD1. CDR3 length equals 15 residues. In germline, CDR1 is MGHRA, CDR2 YSYEKL. With V trimmed by 5 bases and J by 0 bases, 5 bases remained unmatched. The CDR3 DNA reads TGCGCCAGCAGCTTCGGGACAGGCACTAACTATGGCTACACCTTC. As protein: CASSFGTGTNYGYTF.

The chain uses TRBV6-2 or TRBV6-3 and TRBJ2-1, with D tentatively TRBD1 (6 bases). Germline values: CDR1 MNHEY, CDR2 SVGEGT. The V end lost 6 bases, the J end lost 9 bases, and 12 bases lay between the germline ends. The CDR3 has 12 amino acids. CDR3 sequence reads: CASSAQGLEQFF. CDR3 nucleotides: TGTGCCAGCAGCGCACAGGGCCTTGAGCAGTTCTTC.

This chain links TRBV5-1 with TRBJ1-4; 10 bases line up with TRBD1. V was pared by 4 bases and J by 6 bases, with 15 bases of the junction left unmatched. The germline V gene encodes CDR1 SGHRS and CDR2 YFSETQ. The CDR3 extends over 18 amino acids. CDR3 coding DNA: TGCGCCAGCAGCCCCCGGGACAGGGGTTTTCGGCCTGATGAAAAACTGTTTTTT. Amino acid sequence: CASSPRDRGFRPDEKLFF. Combining the CDR3 with reference TRBV5-1 and TRBJ1-4 gives the whole variable domain KAGVTQTPRYLIKTRGQQVTLSCSPISGHRSVSWYQQTPGQGLQFLFEYFSETQRNKGNFPGRFSGRQFSNSRSEMNVSTLELGDSALYLCASSPRDRGFRPDEKLFFGSGTQLSVL.

V and J are TRBV2 and TRBJ2-1; D perhaps matches TRBD2 (6 bases). Trimming cost V 1 base and J 9 bases, with 22 bases left between them. The CDR3 extends over 17 amino acids. The V gene's germline CDR1 is SNHLY and CDR2 FYNNEI. CDR3 bases: TGTGCCAGCAGTGAAGAAGGGTGGCGGCCTCTGGGGGGTGAGCAGTTCTTC. It is translated as CASSEEGWRPLGGEQFF.

With respect to this clone: A junction boundary mismatches the germline segment, possibly from a read error. This sequence joins TRBV7-9 and TRBJ1-2, with TRBD1 matching 10 bases. The V gene's germline CDR1 is SEHNR and CDR2 FQNEAQ (reference sequence). This CDR3 has 16 residues. The CDR3 nucleotides read TGTGCCGGCAGCTTAGCGGGGACAGGGGAGATCTATGGCTACACCTTC. Its translation is CAGSLAGTGEIYGYTF.

This chain connects TRBV29-1 to TRBJ1-4, with TRBD1 identical over 10 bases. V lost 4 bases to trimming and J lost 6 bases; unmatched junction nucleotides: 2. The germline V gene has CDR1 SQVTM and CDR2 ANQGSEA. The CDR3 loop spans 13 amino acids. This chain's CDR3 is CSVGTGGYEKLFF. CDR3 sequence (DNA): TGCAGCGTTGGGACAGGGGGATATGAAAAACTGTTTTTT.

The chain joins TRBV15 to TRBJ2-1, with 8 nucleotides matching TRBD2. In germline, CDR1 is LNHNV, CDR2 YYDKDF (reference sequence). The V and J ends lost 3 bases and 2 bases, in that order; junction bases with no gene match: 3. The CDR3 length is 15 residues. In DNA, the CDR3 is TGTGCCACCAGCAGTCCGGGACTAGCCTACAATGAGCAGTTCTTC. Translating gives CATSSPGLAYNEQFF.

The CDR3 DNA is TGTGCCAGCAGCTTAGCGAGCGGGGCAAGGGCCTACGAGCAGTACTTC. Amino acids: CASSLASGARAYEQYF. V is TRBV11-2 and J is TRBJ2-7, with 7 bases lining up with TRBD2. CDR3 length: 16 residues. V was clipped by 1 base and J by 2 bases; unmatched bases: 8. From germline, CDR1 is SGHAT and CDR2 FQNNGV.

This clone showed up just a few times. This chain links TRBV7-9 with TRBJ1-1; 7 bases are a match to TRBD1. The CDR3 extends over 15 amino acids. V shed 1 base and J 2 bases; nucleotides not matched to a gene: 4. Germline V gene lookup returns CDR1 SEHNR and CDR2 FQNEAQ (reference sequence). The CDR3 DNA reads TGTGCCAGCAGCTTAGAAGGGGGCGTAAACACTGAAGCTTTCTTT. This sequence encodes CASSLEGGVNTEAFF.

The chain is built from TRBV6-5 and TRBJ1-5, with 9 bases identical to TRBD1. With V trimmed by 10 bases and J by 3 bases, 4 bases remained unmatched. This CDR3 region has 13 residues. Per the germline V gene, CDR1 is MNHEY and CDR2 is SVGAGI. The CDR3 DNA follows: TGTGCCACCTGGACAGGGGACAATCAGCCCCAGCATTTT. Translating it yields CATWTGDNQPQHF.

V usage is TRBV6-5 and J usage is TRBJ1-5, with D possibly TRBD1 on 6 matching bases. Trimming left V 0 bases short and J 7 bases short, with 13 bases between. The CDR3 is made up of 15 amino acids. CDR1 is MNHEY and CDR2 is SVGAGI in the germline V gene. In nucleotides, the CDR3 is TGTGCCAGCAGTTACTCGGCACTCCAGGGGCAGCCCCAGCATTTT. Translated, it gives CASSYSALQGQPQHF.

The genes are TRBV15 and TRBJ2-1; 7 bases line up with TRBD1. This CDR3 comprises 16 residues. With 0 bases clipped from V and 8 bases from J, the junction kept 10 bases outside the gene matches. Germline V CDR1 and CDR2: LNHNV, YYDKDF (reference sequence). The CDR3 nucleotides read TGTGCCACCAGCAGAGAGGGTCCAGGGGGAAGGGATGAGCAGTTCTTC. Encoded protein: CATSREGPGGRDEQFF.

As to this clone: This sample also contains other DNA sequences that code for the same CDR3. The chain employs TRBV18 and TRBJ1-1; 8 nucleotides agree with TRBD1. V lost 3 bases and J lost 3; bases outside the gene matches: 0. The germline gives CDR1 KGHSH, CDR2 LQKENI. The CDR3 totals 13 residues. CDR3 loop: CASSPGQDTEAFF. In nucleotides, the CDR3 is TGTGCCAGCTCACCGGGACAGGACACTGAAGCTTTCTTT.

The V and J genes are TRBV24-1 and TRBJ1-2, with TRBD1 matching 9 bases. V lost 1 base to trimming and J lost 5 bases; unmatched junction nucleotides: 10. The CDR3 covers 17 residues. Germline V gives CDR1 KGHDR, CDR2 SFDVKD. Written as DNA, the CDR3 is TGTGCCACCAGTGATTTTTCACAGGGGGCGAATGGATATGGCTACACCTTC. Its translation is CATSDFSQGANGYGYTF.

This sequence joins TRBV7-9 and TRBJ2-7; 7 bases are a match to TRBD1. Germline trimming cut 1 base from V and 1 base from J; bases unmatched to any gene: 10. Germline lookup yields CDR1 SEHNR and CDR2 FQNEAQ (reference sequence). The CDR3 has 17 residues. CDR3 protein: CASSLDPGQWASYEQYF. CDR3 DNA: TGTGCCAGCAGCTTAGACCCGGGACAGTGGGCGTCCTACGAGCAGTACTTC.